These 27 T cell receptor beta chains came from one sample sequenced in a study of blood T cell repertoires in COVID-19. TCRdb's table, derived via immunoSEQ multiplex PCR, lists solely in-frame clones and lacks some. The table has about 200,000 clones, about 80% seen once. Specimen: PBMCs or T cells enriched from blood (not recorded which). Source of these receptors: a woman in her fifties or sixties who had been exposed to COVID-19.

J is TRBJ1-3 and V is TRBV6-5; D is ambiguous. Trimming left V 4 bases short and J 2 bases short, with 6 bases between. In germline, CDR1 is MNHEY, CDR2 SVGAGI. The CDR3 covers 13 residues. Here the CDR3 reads CASSSQTGNTIYF. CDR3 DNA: TGTGCCAGCAGTTCGCAGACTGGAAACACCATATATTTT.

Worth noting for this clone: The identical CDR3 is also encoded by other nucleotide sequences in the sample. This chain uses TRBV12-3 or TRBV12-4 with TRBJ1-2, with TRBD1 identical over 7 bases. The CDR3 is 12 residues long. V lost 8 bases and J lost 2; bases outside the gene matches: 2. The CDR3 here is CASSTGNYGYTF. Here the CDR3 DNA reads TGTGCCAGCTCGACAGGGAACTATGGCTACACCTTC.

As DNA, the CDR3 is TGTGCCAGCAGCCCTTTCACAGGGGCCGCTAACTATGGCTACACCTTC. Its translation is CASSPFTGAANYGYTF. J is TRBJ1-2 and V is TRBV27; 7 positions match TRBD1. CDR1 MNHEY and CDR2 SMNVEV come from the germline V gene (reference sequence). This CDR3 is built from 16 residues. V gave up 6 bases and J gave up 0 bases; unmatched junction bases: 10.

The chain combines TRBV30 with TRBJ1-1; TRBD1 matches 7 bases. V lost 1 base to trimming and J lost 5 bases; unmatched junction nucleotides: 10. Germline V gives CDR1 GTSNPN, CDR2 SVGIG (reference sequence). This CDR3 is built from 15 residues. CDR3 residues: CAWSGAGTVGTEAFF. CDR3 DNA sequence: TGTGCCTGGAGTGGTGCCGGGACAGTGGGGACTGAAGCTTTCTTT. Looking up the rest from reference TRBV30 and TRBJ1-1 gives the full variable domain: SQTIHQWPATLVQPVGSPLSLECTVEGTSNPNLYWYRQAAGRGLQLLFYSVGIGQISSEVPQNLSASRPQDRQFILSSKKLLLSDSGFYLCAWSGAGTVGTEAFFGQGTRLTVV.

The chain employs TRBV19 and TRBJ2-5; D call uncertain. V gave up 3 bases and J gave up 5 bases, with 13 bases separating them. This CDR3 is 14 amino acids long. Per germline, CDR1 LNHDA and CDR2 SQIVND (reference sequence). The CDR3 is CASSITPLGETQYF. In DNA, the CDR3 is TGTGCCAGTAGTATCACTCCCCTCGGGGAGACCCAGTACTTC.

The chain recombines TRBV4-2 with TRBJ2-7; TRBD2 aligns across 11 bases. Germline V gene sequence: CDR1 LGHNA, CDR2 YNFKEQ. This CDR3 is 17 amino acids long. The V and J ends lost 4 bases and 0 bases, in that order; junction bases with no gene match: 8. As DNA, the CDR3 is TGTGCCAGCAGCCGCGGAATAGCGGGGGGGAGCTCCTACGAGCAGTACTTC. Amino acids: CASSRGIAGGSSYEQYF.

CDR3: CASSDWLGHSEQYF. DNA of the CDR3: TGTGCCAGCAGTGACTGGCTGGGGCACAGCGAGCAGTACTTC. The chain uses TRBV6-4 and TRBJ2-7; D perhaps matches TRBD1 (5 bases). The CDR3 covers 14 residues. Looked up from germline, CDR1 is MRHNA and CDR2 is SNTAGT. Trimming cost V 1 base and J 6 bases, with 13 bases left between them.

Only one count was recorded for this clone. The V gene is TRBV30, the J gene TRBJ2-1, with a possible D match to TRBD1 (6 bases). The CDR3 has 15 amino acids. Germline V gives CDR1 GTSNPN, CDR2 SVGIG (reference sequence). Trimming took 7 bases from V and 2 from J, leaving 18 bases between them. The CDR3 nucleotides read TGTGCCTCTTCACAGGGAACGTTAACCTACAATGAGCAGTTCTTC. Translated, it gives CASSQGTLTYNEQFF.

CDR3 sequence (DNA): TGTGCCAGTAGTACCCCTCCTGGACTGCCTCGGGATTCTGAAGCTTTCTTT. Amino acids: CASSTPPGLPRDSEAFF. The chain recombines TRBV19 with TRBJ1-1; D uncertain. The CDR3 consists of 17 residues. Trimming cost V 4 bases and J 6 bases, with 24 bases left between them. CDR1 is LNHDA, CDR2 SQIVND, per germline (reference sequence).

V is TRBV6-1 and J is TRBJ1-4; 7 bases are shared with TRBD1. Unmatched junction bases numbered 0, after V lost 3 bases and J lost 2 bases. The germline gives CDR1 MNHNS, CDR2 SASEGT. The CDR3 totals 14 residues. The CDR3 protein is CASSDRGTNEKLFF. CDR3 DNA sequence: TGTGCCAGCAGTGACAGGGGGACTAATGAAAAACTGTTTTTT.

The CDR3 is CASSRDGYQPQHF. For the CDR3, the DNA is TGCGCCAGCAGTCGAGACGGGTATCAGCCCCAGCATTTT. The genes are TRBV5-1 and TRBJ1-5; no clear D. Per germline, CDR1 SGHRS and CDR2 YFSETQ. CDR3 length: 13 amino acids. The V and J ends lost 5 bases and 5 bases respectively, with 11 bases between them.

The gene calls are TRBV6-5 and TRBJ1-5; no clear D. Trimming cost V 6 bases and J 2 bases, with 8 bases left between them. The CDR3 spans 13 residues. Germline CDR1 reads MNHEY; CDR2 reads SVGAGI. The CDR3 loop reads CASSSGRNQPQHF. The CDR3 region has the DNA TGTGCCAGCAGCTCGGGTCGCAATCAGCCCCAGCATTTT.

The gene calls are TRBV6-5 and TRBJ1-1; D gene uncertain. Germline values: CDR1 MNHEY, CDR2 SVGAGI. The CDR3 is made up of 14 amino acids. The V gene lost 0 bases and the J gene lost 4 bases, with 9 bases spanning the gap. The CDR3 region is CASSYSVRATEAFF. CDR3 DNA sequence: TGTGCCAGCAGTTACTCGGTGAGGGCCACTGAAGCTTTCTTT.

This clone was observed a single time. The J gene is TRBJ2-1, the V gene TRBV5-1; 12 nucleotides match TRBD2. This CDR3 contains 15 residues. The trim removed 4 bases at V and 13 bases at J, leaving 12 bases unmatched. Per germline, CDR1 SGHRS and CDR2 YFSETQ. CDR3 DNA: TGCGCCAGCAGCCCTCGACTAGCGGGGGCCTTTATCCAGTTCTTC. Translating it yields CASSPRLAGAFIQFF.

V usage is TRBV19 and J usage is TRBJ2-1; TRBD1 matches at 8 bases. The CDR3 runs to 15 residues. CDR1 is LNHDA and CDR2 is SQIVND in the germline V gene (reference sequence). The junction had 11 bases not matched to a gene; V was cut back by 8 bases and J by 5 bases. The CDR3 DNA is TGTGCCAGTGCAACAGGGGGAACTTACAACAATGAGCAGTTCTTC. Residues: CASATGGTYNNEQFF.

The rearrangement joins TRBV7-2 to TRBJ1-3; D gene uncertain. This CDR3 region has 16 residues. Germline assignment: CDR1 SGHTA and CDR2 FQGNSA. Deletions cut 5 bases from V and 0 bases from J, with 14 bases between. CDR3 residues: CASSPTRPTSGNTIYF. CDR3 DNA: TGTGCCAGCAGCCCAACGAGGCCGACCTCTGGAAACACCATATATTTT.

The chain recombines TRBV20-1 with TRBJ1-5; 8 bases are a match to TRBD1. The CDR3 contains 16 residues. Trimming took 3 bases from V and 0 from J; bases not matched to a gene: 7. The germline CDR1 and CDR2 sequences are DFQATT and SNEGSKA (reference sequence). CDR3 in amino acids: CSASPDRGSSNQPQHF. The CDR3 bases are TGCAGTGCTAGTCCCGACAGGGGATCTAGCAATCAGCCCCAGCATTTT.

The DNA for the CDR3 is TGTGCCAGCAGTTTATCGTCTGGGACACTCTATGGCTACACCTTC. This encodes CASSLSSGTLYGYTF. This chain links TRBV27 with TRBJ1-2; perhaps TRBD1 as D (6 bases). V lost 0 bases to trimming and J lost 4 bases, with 12 bases between them. Germline V CDR1 and CDR2: MNHEY, SMNVEV (reference sequence). The CDR3 runs 15 residues.

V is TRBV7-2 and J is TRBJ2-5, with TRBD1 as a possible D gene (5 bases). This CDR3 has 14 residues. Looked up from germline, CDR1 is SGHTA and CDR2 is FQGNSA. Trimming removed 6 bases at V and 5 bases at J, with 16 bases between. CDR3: CASSPAQGRETQYF. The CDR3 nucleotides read TGTGCCAGCAGTCCCGCCCAGGGAAGGGAGACCCAGTACTTC.

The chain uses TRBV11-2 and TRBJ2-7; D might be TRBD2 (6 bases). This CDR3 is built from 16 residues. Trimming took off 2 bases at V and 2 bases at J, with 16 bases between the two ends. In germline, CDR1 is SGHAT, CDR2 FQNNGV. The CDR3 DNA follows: TGTGCCAGCAGCTTAAGTTTAGGGACTGTCCCCTACGAGCAGTACTTC. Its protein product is CASSLSLGTVPYEQYF.

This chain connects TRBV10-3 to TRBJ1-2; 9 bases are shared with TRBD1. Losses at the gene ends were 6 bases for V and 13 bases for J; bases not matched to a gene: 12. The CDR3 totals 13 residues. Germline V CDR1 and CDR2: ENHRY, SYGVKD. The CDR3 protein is CAIRQGSGQGCTF. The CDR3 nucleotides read TGTGCCATCAGGCAGGGGTCCGGACAGGGGTGCACCTTC.

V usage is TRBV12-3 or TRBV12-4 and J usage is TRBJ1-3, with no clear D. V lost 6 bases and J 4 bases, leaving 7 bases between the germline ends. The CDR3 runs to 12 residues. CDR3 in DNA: TGTGCCAGCAGCCCACGGGGAAACACCATATATTTT. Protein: CASSPRGNTIYF.

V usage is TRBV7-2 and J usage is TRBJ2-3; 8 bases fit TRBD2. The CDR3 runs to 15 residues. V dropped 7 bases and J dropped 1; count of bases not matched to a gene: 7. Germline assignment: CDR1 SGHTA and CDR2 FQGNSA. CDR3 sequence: CASTLTSARTDTQYF. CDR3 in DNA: TGTGCCAGCACCTTGACTAGCGCACGCACAGATACGCAGTATTTT.

The CDR3 spells CAISGRAFQGINTEAFF. The CDR3 DNA reads as TGTGCCATCAGCGGACGAGCTTTCCAGGGTATAAACACTGAAGCTTTCTTT. The chain recombines TRBV10-3 with TRBJ1-1, with a weak D call TRBD1 (5 bases). The CDR3 is made up of 17 amino acids. Germline V gene data show CDR1 as ENHRY and CDR2 as SYGVKD. Trimming took off 6 bases at V and 2 bases at J, with 22 bases between the two ends.

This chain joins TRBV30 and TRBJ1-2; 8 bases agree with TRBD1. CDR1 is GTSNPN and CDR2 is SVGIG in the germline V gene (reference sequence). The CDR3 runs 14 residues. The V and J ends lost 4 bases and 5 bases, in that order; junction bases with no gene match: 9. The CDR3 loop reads CAWTLRGRIYGYTF. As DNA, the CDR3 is TGTGCCTGGACCCTCAGGGGGCGAATTTATGGCTACACCTTC. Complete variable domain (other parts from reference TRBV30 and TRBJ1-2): SQTIHQWPATLVQPVGSPLSLECTVEGTSNPNLYWYRQAAGRGLQLLFYSVGIGQISSEVPQNLSASRPQDRQFILSSKKLLLSDSGFYLCAWTLRGRIYGYTFGSGTRLTVV.

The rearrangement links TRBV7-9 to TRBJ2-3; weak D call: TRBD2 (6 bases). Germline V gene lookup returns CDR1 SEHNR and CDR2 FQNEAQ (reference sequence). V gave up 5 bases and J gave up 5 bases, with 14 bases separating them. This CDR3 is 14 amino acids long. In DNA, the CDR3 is TGTGCCAGCAGCCGCCGGTCGGGGGAAGATACGCAGTATTTT. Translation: CASSRRSGEDTQYF. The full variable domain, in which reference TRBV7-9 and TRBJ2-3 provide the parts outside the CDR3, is DTGVSQNPRHKITKRGQNVTFRCDPISEHNRLYWYRQTLGQGPEFLTYFQNEAQLEKSRLLSDRFSAERPKGSFSTLEIQRTEQGDSAMYLCASSRRSGEDTQYFGPGTRLTVL.

CDR3 in DNA: TGTGCCAGCAGCTTTCAGGGAGGTGAGCAGTTCTTC. Amino acids: CASSFQGGEQFF. The chain recombines TRBV7-9 with TRBJ2-1; possibly TRBD2 for D (6 bases). Germline V gene data show CDR1 as SEHNR and CDR2 as FQNEAQ (reference sequence). The CDR3 sequence is 12 residues long. V was shortened by 3 bases and J by 9 bases, with 9 bases between the two germline ends.